Listed below are T cell receptor beta chains from one sample, sequenced in a study of shared clonotypes between healthy human individuals. Repertoires were generated with immunoSEQ multiplex PCR, while TCRdb's copy carries only in-frame clones and drops some. The data show approximately 440,000 clones, roughly three quarters seen once. The sequencing input was PBMCs. These receptors came from a woman aged 35 to 49 in good health. Some clones in this sample may be carry-over from other donors' samples. CDR3s include the opening cysteine and the closing phenylalanine or tryptophan. Each record gives: J gene, V gene, CDR3 protein.

j_call: TRBJ1-1
v_call: TRBV13
cdr3_aa: CASLSTVNTEAFF

j_call: TRBJ1-2
v_call: TRBV6-1
cdr3_aa: CASSEITGAYGYTF

j_call: TRBJ1-3
v_call: TRBV9
cdr3_aa: CASSVQDAKSSGNTIYF

j_call: TRBJ1-4
v_call: TRBV19
cdr3_aa: CASSLQGAEKLFF

j_call: TRBJ1-5
v_call: TRBV27
cdr3_aa: CASSLNKPRDRGLLRSNQPQHF

j_call: TRBJ1-3
v_call: TRBV5-1
cdr3_aa: CASSLASPTVSPGNTIYF

j_call: TRBJ2-7
v_call: TRBV7-9
cdr3_aa: CASSLVGLAGSYEQYF

j_call: TRBJ2-7
v_call: TRBV4-2
cdr3_aa: CASSQTGPYEQYF

j_call: TRBJ2-5
v_call: TRBV10-2
cdr3_aa: CASRSAGATETQYF

j_call: TRBJ2-1
v_call: TRBV5-1
cdr3_aa: CASSTDYYNEQFF

j_call: TRBJ2-3
v_call: TRBV2
cdr3_aa: CASSEEVGDTQYF

j_call: TRBJ2-1
v_call: TRBV28
cdr3_aa: CASTSSVNEQFF

j_call: TRBJ2-7
v_call: TRBV6-5
cdr3_aa: CASSYSSFPYEQYF

j_call: TRBJ1-2
v_call: TRBV6-6
cdr3_aa: CASSTGTEYGYTF

j_call: TRBJ2-1
v_call: TRBV4-3
cdr3_aa: CASSQEDRGYNEQFF

j_call: TRBJ1-4
v_call: TRBV18
cdr3_aa: CASSPPGTGATNEKLFF

j_call: TRBJ2-7
v_call: TRBV29-1
cdr3_aa: CSVELGGREQYF

j_call: TRBJ1-2
v_call: TRBV7-9
cdr3_aa: CASTDRVDRYTF

j_call: TRBJ2-1
v_call: TRBV5-1
cdr3_aa: CASSLGLVTYNEQFF

j_call: TRBJ1-5
v_call: TRBV5-6
cdr3_aa: CASSLVGSNQPQHF

j_call: TRBJ1-4
v_call: TRBV4-2
cdr3_aa: CASSQGPEEKLFF

j_call: TRBJ2-1
v_call: TRBV30
cdr3_aa: CAWSVLHEQFF

j_call: TRBJ2-3
v_call: TRBV29-1
cdr3_aa: CSVHDRGSTDTQYF

j_call: TRBJ2-2
v_call: TRBV30
cdr3_aa: CAWSPYLGLAGDPKGELFF

j_call: TRBJ2-3
v_call: TRBV9
cdr3_aa: CASSLSSGTGASTDTQYF

j_call: TRBJ2-7
v_call: TRBV11-2
cdr3_aa: CASSLDGALDEQYF

j_call: TRBJ1-2
v_call: TRBV2
cdr3_aa: CASSVPGTGVTNYGYTF

j_call: TRBJ2-3
v_call: TRBV4-2
cdr3_aa: CASGTSGRTDTQYF

j_call: TRBJ2-1
v_call: TRBV19
cdr3_aa: CASSAHNEQFF

j_call: TRBJ2-3
v_call: TRBV4-1
cdr3_aa: CASSQVFRVDTDTQYF

j_call: TRBJ2-7
v_call: TRBV11-3
cdr3_aa: CASSFGQNYEQYF

j_call: TRBJ1-2
v_call: TRBV6-6
cdr3_aa: CASRPPRTGRASGYTF

j_call: TRBJ2-7
v_call: TRBV15
cdr3_aa: CATSRDPQYEQYF

j_call: TRBJ2-2
v_call: TRBV5-6
cdr3_aa: CASSLYLTGGHTGELFF

j_call: TRBJ2-5
v_call: TRBV10-2
cdr3_aa: CASSDLRGRADETQYF

j_call: TRBJ2-2
v_call: TRBV7-9
cdr3_aa: CASSPHSRRNTGELFF

j_call: TRBJ2-7
v_call: TRBV7-2
cdr3_aa: CASSFQGGRYEQYF

j_call: TRBJ1-4
v_call: TRBV4-3
cdr3_aa: CASSQDGQGSEKLFF

j_call: TRBJ2-3
v_call: TRBV7-9
cdr3_aa: CASSLAREDTQYF

j_call: TRBJ1-5
v_call: TRBV30
cdr3_aa: CAWSNGGNQPQHF

j_call: TRBJ2-7
v_call: TRBV28
cdr3_aa: CASSLLGTEQYF

j_call: TRBJ2-7
v_call: TRBV18
cdr3_aa: CASSLRAGGYYEQYF

j_call: TRBJ2-2
v_call: TRBV9
cdr3_aa: CASSVNPGHSNTGELFF

j_call: TRBJ2-7
v_call: TRBV28
cdr3_aa: CASSAPGTGAYEQYF

j_call: TRBJ1-5
v_call: TRBV19
cdr3_aa: CASSRKRDYQPQHF

j_call: TRBJ1-2
v_call: TRBV30
cdr3_aa: CAWKTGGASGYTF

j_call: TRBJ2-1
v_call: TRBV25-1
cdr3_aa: CASSARTSGDNEQFF

j_call: .
v_call: TRBV9
cdr3_aa: CASSVTGSSYEQYF

j_call: TRBJ2-7
v_call: TRBV28
cdr3_aa: CATRTSYEQYF

j_call: TRBJ2-3
v_call: TRBV7-2
cdr3_aa: CASSLVPAGSTDTQYF

j_call: TRBJ2-2
v_call: TRBV29-1
cdr3_aa: CSVEGIAGVTGELFF

j_call: TRBJ1-1
v_call: TRBV5-1
cdr3_aa: CASSLGQVNTEAFF

j_call: TRBJ1-1
v_call: TRBV29-1
cdr3_aa: CSVDLTRGGIEAFF

j_call: TRBJ2-3
v_call: TRBV5-4
cdr3_aa: CASSPTSVTSTDTQYF

j_call: TRBJ2-1
v_call: TRBV19
cdr3_aa: CASTAAGGRVNEQFF

j_call: TRBJ2-1
v_call: TRBV7-9
cdr3_aa: CASSRLAGRFNEQFF